This passage covers 10 T cell receptor beta chains from one sample sequenced in a study of blood T cell repertoires in COVID-19. Produced via immunoSEQ multiplex PCR; TCRdb's table is partial and in-frame only. The sample yields over 100,000 clones, around 77% seen once. Material: peripheral blood. These receptor sequences come from a man between 60 and 75 years old with active or convalescent COVID-19.

The rearrangement uses TRBV28 and TRBJ2-7, with 9 bases fitting TRBD2. V was clipped by 6 bases and J by 3 bases; unmatched bases: 15. The germline gives CDR1 MDHEN, CDR2 SYDVKM. The CDR3 loop spans 17 amino acids. CDR3 protein: CASSYLLAGDGYYEQYF. CDR3 DNA sequence: TGTGCCAGCAGCTACCTTTTAGCGGGAGATGGTTACTACGAGCAGTACTTC.

The chain is built from TRBV6-5 and TRBJ2-7; a possible D gene is TRBD2 (7 bases). The germline gives CDR1 MNHEY, CDR2 SVGAGI. V shed 4 bases and J shed 7 bases, with 14 bases lying between them. CDR3 length: 13 amino acids. The CDR3 DNA sequence: TGTGCCAGCAGTTGGGGGGGGGCGCGAGAGCAGTACTTC. Amino acids: CASSWGGAREQYF.

The genes are TRBV5-1 and TRBJ1-5; D possibly corresponds to TRBD1 (6 bases). CDR1 SGHRS and CDR2 YFSETQ come from the germline V gene. The CDR3 loop spans 14 amino acids. Trimming stripped 4 bases from V and 9 bases from J, with 17 bases between. The chain's CDR3 is CASSPDRLPGPQHF. The CDR3 DNA reads TGCGCCAGCAGCCCGGACAGACTTCCTGGGCCCCAGCATTTT. The full variable domain, rest sourced from reference TRBV5-1 and TRBJ1-5, is KAGVTQTPRYLIKTRGQQVTLSCSPISGHRSVSWYQQTPGQGLQFLFEYFSETQRNKGNFPGRFSGRQFSNSRSEMNVSTLELGDSALYLCASSPDRLPGPQHFGDGTRLSIL.

The rearrangement joins TRBV2 to TRBJ2-7, with 7 bases aligning to TRBD1. The CDR3 is 15 amino acids. The V segment lost 4 bases and the J segment 0 bases; nucleotides outside the gene matches: 6. Germline V gene data show CDR1 as SNHLY and CDR2 as FYNNEI. The chain's CDR3 is CASSADRVVSYEQYF. CDR3 coding DNA: TGTGCCAGCAGTGCCGACAGGGTGGTCTCCTACGAGCAGTACTTC.

This clone was observed a handful of times. The genes are TRBV3-1 (or the pseudogene TRBV3-2) and TRBJ2-2, with 11 bases aligning to TRBD2. Germline V lookup: CDR1 LGHDT, CDR2 YNNKEL (reference sequence). The CDR3 spans 19 residues. Trimming took 0 bases from V and 4 from J; bases not matched to a gene: 10. CDR3 in DNA: TGTGCCAGCAGCCAAGAGGCCGGTCTAGCGGGAGGCTTCACCGGGGAGCTGTTTTTT. Its protein is CASSQEAGLAGGFTGELFF.

The chain couples TRBV7-8 to TRBJ2-1; D tentatively reads TRBD1 or TRBD2 (6 bases each). Germline assignment: CDR1 SGHVS and CDR2 FQNEAQ. The CDR3 extends over 14 amino acids. The ends were cut back, 5 bases at V and 4 bases at J, with 12 bases in the middle. CDR3 loop: CASSRGQEYNEQFF. CDR3 in DNA: TGTGCCAGCAGCCGGGGGCAAGAGTACAATGAGCAGTTCTTC.

V is TRBV7-9 and J is TRBJ2-2; D not resolved. This CDR3 has 14 residues. Trimming took off 1 base at V and 8 bases at J, with 11 bases between the two ends. Per germline, CDR1 SEHNR and CDR2 FQNEAQ (reference sequence). The chain's CDR3 is CASSLGLLAGELFF. As DNA, the CDR3 is TGTGCCAGCAGCTTAGGACTTCTCGCGGGGGAGCTGTTTTTT.

This chain links TRBV5-4 with TRBJ2-1; D might be TRBD1 (5 bases). The CDR3 spans 12 residues. The germline V gene encodes CDR1 SGHNT and CDR2 YYREEE (reference sequence). Between the trimmed V and J ends, which lost 2 bases and 7 bases, there was a span of 7 bases. The CDR3 loop reads CASSFQGNEQFF. The DNA for the CDR3 is TGTGCCAGCAGCTTCCAGGGTAATGAGCAGTTCTTC.

The chain couples TRBV5-1 to TRBJ2-1, with 8 bases lining up with TRBD2. The CDR3 spans 14 residues. V was clipped by 3 bases and J by 9 bases; unmatched bases: 8. Germline-derived CDR1 and CDR2 are SGHRS and YFSETQ. For the CDR3, the DNA is TGCGCCAGCAGCTCGATAGCGGGAACTGGTGAGCAGTTCTTC. It encodes CASSSIAGTGEQFF.

DNA for the CDR3: TGTGCCAGCAGCCGACAGTCCAGCGTATTAGGCTACACCTTC. Amino acids: CASSRQSSVLGYTF. The chain uses TRBV7-9 and TRBJ1-2, with D possibly TRBD1 on 5 matching bases. V was cut by 5 bases and J by 8 bases, with 18 bases left in between. This CDR3 is built from 14 residues. Per germline, CDR1 SEHNR and CDR2 FQNEAQ (reference sequence).